These T cell receptor beta chains were read from a single sample in a study of blood T cell repertoires in COVID-19. Some clones are missing from TCRdb's copy, which holds only in-frame ones; the method was immunoSEQ multiplex PCR. There are some 210,000 clones in the sample; approximately 82% occur only once, and 2.9% lies in the top ten. What was sequenced was peripheral blood. Receptors originate from a middle-aged man with active or convalescent COVID-19. The CDR3 runs from the conserved cysteine through the conserved F or W. A D gene is named only where the DNA matches it firmly. Part of the rows lack a size; the others show once, few, many or a class for expanded clones.

V	length	J	size	D	CDR3	DNA
TRBV7-9	15	TRBJ2-7	NA	TRBD1	CASSFTGGPAYEQYF	TGTGCCAGCAGCTTCACAGGGGGACCAGCCTACGAGCAGTACTTC
TRBV19	13	TRBJ2-7	NA	NA	CASSTNRGYEQYF	TGTGCCAGTAGTACCAATAGGGGATACGAGCAGTACTTC
TRBV18	13	TRBJ2-7	NA	TRBD2	CASSTGLEIEQYF	TGTGCCAGCTCAACGGGACTAGAGATCGAGCAGTACTTC
TRBV6-5	15	TRBJ1-1	NA	TRBD1	CASSLTRQGATEAFF	TGTGCCAGCAGTCTGACTAGACAGGGGGCCACTGAAGCTTTCTTT
TRBV6-6	14	TRBJ1-1	NA	NA	CASQFAGVNTEAFF	TGTGCCAGCCAGTTTGCGGGCGTAAACACTGAAGCTTTCTTT
TRBV5-4	15	TRBJ1-4	NA	TRBD1	CASSTRDRGSEKLFF	TGTGCCAGCAGCACCCGGGACAGGGGTTCGGAAAAACTGTTTTTT
TRBV27	17	TRBJ2-7	NA	NA	CASSSAPQGFVRYEQYF	TGTGCCAGCAGTTCCGCACCCCAGGGTTTTGTTCGGTACGAGCAGTACTTC
TRBV28	13	TRBJ2-7	NA	NA	CASSRASSYEQYF	TGTGCCAGCAGTCGTGCGAGCTCCTACGAGCAGTACTTC
TRBV19	16	TRBJ2-1	NA	TRBD1	CASSIPSTGAYNEQFF	TGTGCCAGTAGTATCCCCTCCACAGGGGCCTACAATGAGCAGTTCTTC
TRBV24-1	21	TRBJ2-1	NA	TRBD2	CATSDSQGLAGGRISYNEQFF	TGTGCCACCAGTGATTCCCAAGGACTAGCGGGGGGCAGAATCTCCTACAATGAGCAGTTCTTC
TRBV2	14	TRBJ2-1	NA	NA	CASSSDFPYNEQFF	TGTGCCAGCAGTTCGGACTTCCCCTACAATGAGCAGTTCTTC
TRBV5-4	15	TRBJ1-1	NA	NA	CASSILRGVNTEAFF	TGTGCCAGCAGCATCCTCCGGGGGGTGAACACTGAAGCTTTCTTT
TRBV6-2/TRBV6-3	19	TRBJ2-1	NA	TRBD2	CASSSRTAGGKSAYNEQFF	TGTGCCAGCAGTTCCCGCACAGCGGGGGGGAAATCGGCCTACAATGAGCAGTTCTTC
TRBV2	19	TRBJ1-2	NA	TRBD1	CASSPRILHGTGGDYGYTF	TGTGCCAGCAGTCCGCGAATCCTCCACGGGACAGGGGGCGACTATGGCTACACCTTC
TRBV12-3/TRBV12-4	13	TRBJ1-1	NA	TRBD1	CASSTGTGVWAFF	TGTGCCAGCAGCACCGGGACAGGGGTCTGGGCTTTCTTT
TRBV19	16	TRBJ1-6	few	TRBD1	CASSEGQGISNSPLHF	TGTGCCAGTAGTGAGGGACAGGGGATAAGTAATTCACCCCTCCACTTT
TRBV6-5	15	TRBJ2-1	NA	TRBD2	CASSSGLAGINEQFF	TGTGCCAGCAGTTCGGGACTAGCGGGTATAAATGAGCAGTTCTTC
TRBV24-1	13	TRBJ2-3	NA	NA	CATRGHITDTQYF	TGTGCCACCAGAGGACATATCACAGATACGCAGTATTTT
TRBV30	13	TRBJ2-7	NA	TRBD2	CAQLGAGGGEQYF	TGTGCCCAATTAGGAGCGGGAGGAGGCGAGCAGTACTTC
TRBV25-1	16	TRBJ1-3	once	NA	CASSDVGVFSGNTIYF	TGTGCCAGCAGTGATGTAGGGGTTTTCTCTGGAAACACCATATATTTT
TRBV2	13	TRBJ1-5	NA	TRBD1	CASRDTGDQPQHF	TGTGCCAGCAGGGATACAGGGGATCAGCCCCAGCATTTT
TRBV5-1	13	TRBJ2-3	NA	TRBD1	CASSLDRGPTQYF	TGCGCCAGCAGCTTGGACAGGGGCCCTACGCAGTATTTT
TRBV6-5	12	TRBJ1-5	once	NA	CASARGNQPQHF	TGTGCCAGCGCTCGGGGAAATCAGCCCCAGCATTTT
TRBV5-6	14	TRBJ2-5	NA	NA	CASSLLQGGETQYF	TGTGCCAGCAGCTTATTGCAGGGAGGAGAGACCCAGTACTTC
TRBV4-1	16	TRBJ1-2	few	TRBD1	CASSPRQGGGSDGYTF	TGCGCCAGCAGCCCGAGACAGGGTGGTGGGTCGGATGGCTACACCTTC
TRBV7-9	17	TRBJ2-1	NA	NA	CASSSWRVQASYNEQFF	TGTGCCAGCAGCTCGTGGAGAGTACAGGCCTCCTACAATGAGCAGTTCTTC
TRBV4-3	11	TRBJ1-1	NA	NA	CASSQDGKAFF	TGCGCCAGCAGCCAAGACGGGAAAGCTTTCTTT
TRBV11-2	17	TRBJ2-7	once	NA	CASSLVLGGPHSYEQYF	TGTGCCAGCAGCTTAGTCTTGGGCGGGCCCCACTCCTACGAGCAGTACTTC
TRBV2	17	TRBJ1-3	NA	NA	CASRKRQVSLSGNTIYF	TGTGCCAGCAGAAAGAGACAGGTCTCCCTCTCTGGAAACACCATATATTTT
TRBV5-6	13	TRBJ1-5	NA	NA	CASSQGRDQPQHF	TGTGCCAGCAGCCAGGGGAGGGATCAGCCCCAGCATTTT
TRBV24-1	15	TRBJ2-1	once	TRBD1	CATSDGGQGLEEQFF	TGTGCCACCAGTGATGGGGGACAGGGCCTAGAGGAGCAGTTCTTC
TRBV9	14	TRBJ1-1	NA	NA	CASSADTRGTEAFF	TGTGCCAGCAGCGCCGACACTCGGGGCACTGAAGCTTTCTTT
TRBV7-3	14	TRBJ1-1	once	NA	CASSSWGRDTEAFF	TGTGCCAGCAGCTCGTGGGGGCGGGACACTGAAGCTTTCTTT
TRBV5-1	16	TRBJ2-3	few	TRBD1	CASRPSTGGRGDTQYF	TGCGCCAGCAGGCCGTCGACAGGGGGCCGAGGAGATACGCAGTATTTT
TRBV2	14	TRBJ2-1	NA	TRBD2	CASTGLADNNEQFF	TGTGCCAGCACCGGACTAGCGGACAACAATGAGCAGTTCTTC
TRBV27	14	TRBJ1-1	few	NA	CASSLQGRNTEAFF	TGTGCCAGCAGTTTGCAGGGGCGGAACACTGAAGCTTTCTTT
TRBV27	14	TRBJ1-1	NA	TRBD1	CASLPTGLNTEAFF	TGTGCCAGCCTACCGACAGGGCTGAACACTGAAGCTTTCTTT
TRBV5-1	13	TRBJ2-5	NA	TRBD1	CASSFGQVETQYF	TGCGCCAGCAGCTTCGGACAGGTAGAGACCCAGTACTTC
TRBV6-5	13	TRBJ1-4	NA	TRBD1	CAGRQGALEKLFF	TGTGCCGGACGACAGGGGGCTCTTGAAAAACTGTTTTTT
TRBV5-1	14	TRBJ1-2	NA	TRBD1	CASNSSPTGGGYTF	TGCGCCAGCAACTCGTCCCCGACAGGGGGAGGCTACACCTTC
TRBV5-8	16	TRBJ2-7	NA	TRBD1	CASRLSVGTGMREQYF	TGTGCCAGCAGGCTTAGCGTCGGGACAGGGATGCGCGAGCAGTACTTC
TRBV5-4	14	TRBJ2-5	NA	TRBD2	CASSLELAEETQYF	TGTGCCAGCAGCTTGGAGCTAGCGGAAGAGACCCAGTACTTC
TRBV6-5	12	TRBJ1-2	NA	NA	CASSRGSYGYTF	TGTGCCAGCAGTCGGGGAAGCTATGGCTACACCTTC
TRBV6-5	15	TRBJ1-4	NA	TRBD1	CASSHGQGFTAKLFF	TGTGCCAGCAGTCACGGACAGGGATTCACGGCAAAACTGTTTTTT
TRBV7-8	15	TRBJ1-1	once	NA	CASSFQGYGGAEAFF	TGTGCCAGCAGCTTTCAAGGGTACGGAGGCGCTGAAGCTTTCTTT